What follows is one T cell receptor (beta chain) and its context. As handled by the study authors: Cell counts per sample came from amplifying reference gene primers. TCRdb's table, derived via immunoSEQ multiplex PCR, lists solely in-frame clones and lacks some. The V and J calls and clone size were taken over from that table, and D and trimming were inferred from the DNA. This table holds about 330,000 clones, about 87% found once. The sample belongs to a study of blood T cell repertoires in COVID-19. Across the whole study: Spain, Italy and the United States supplied samples that represented acute and convalescent COVID-19. T cells, B-cell-depleted T cells, or PBMCs provided the cDNA or gDNA that served as material.

Seattle patient enrollment occurred during active infection, with longitudinal follow-up thereafter. V shed 0 bases and J shed 1 base, with 9 bases lying between them. Germline CDR1 SGHTA, CDR2 FQGNSA. This CDR3 is built from 15 residues. This clonotype originated in a man aged 25 to 40 with COVID-19, enrolled during active disease. Source material: peripheral blood. The rearrangement uses TRBV7-2 and TRBJ2-5; D not certain. CDR3: CASSLAGPPQETQYF. CDR3 sequence (DNA): TGTGCCAGCAGCTTAGCGGGCCCACCCCAAGAGACCCAGTACTTC.